This TCR beta chain was sequenced for a study of T cell clonality in common variable immunodeficiency. At least ten counts were recorded for this clone. No antigen is known for it. Read coverage stops 3 residues before the CDR3 terminus; the germline J gene supplies the remainder. Germline lookup yields CDR1 SGHAT and CDR2 FQNNGV. CDR3 length: 14 amino acids. After removal of 5 bases from V and 4 bases from J, the junction contained 4 bases not matched to a gene. CVID subjects had received replacement immunoglobulin for at least one year. CVID subjects were neither ill nor on immunomodulatory or immunosuppressive medication at sampling. Regarding the study as a whole: Common variable immunodeficiency TCR beta sequences reportedly had fewer deletions and N-nucleotide insertions.

Only in-frame clones appear in the TCRdb table, and some are missing; sequencing was by immunoSEQ multiplex PCR. This repertoire holds about 28,000 clones, and none appear only once. The chain links TRBV11-2 to TRBJ1-1, with 10 bases matching TRBD1. The receptor was isolated from a human donor with common variable immunodeficiency. The sample consisted of peripheral blood mononuclear cells. The covered CDR3 bases are TGTGCCAGCAGCGTACGGACAGGGGGCACTGAA. Amino acids: CASSVRTGGTE. The CDR3 in its entirety is CASSVRTGGTEAFF.